This T cell receptor beta chain emerged from a study of OX40 agonist ivuxolimab in advanced cancers. V gave up 7 bases and J gave up 9 bases; unmatched junction bases: 11. The CDR3 has 14 amino acids. CDR1 is LNHDA, CDR2 SQIVND, per germline (reference sequence). Produced via immunoSEQ multiplex PCR; TCRdb's table is partial and in-frame only. The sample shows tens of thousands of clones, around 90% of them seen only once. The chain recombines TRBV19 with TRBJ1-1; 10 nucleotides match TRBD1. The TCR sequence derives from an adult with an advanced solid tumor such as melanoma, head and neck, liver or kidney cancer. The sample was CD4+ or CD8+ T cells sorted from blood, taken in a trial of the OX40 agonist ivuxolimab. The CDR3 here is CASTYDRGRLKAFF. For the CDR3, the DNA is TGTGCCAGTACCTACGACAGGGGGCGACTTAAAGCTTTCTTT.